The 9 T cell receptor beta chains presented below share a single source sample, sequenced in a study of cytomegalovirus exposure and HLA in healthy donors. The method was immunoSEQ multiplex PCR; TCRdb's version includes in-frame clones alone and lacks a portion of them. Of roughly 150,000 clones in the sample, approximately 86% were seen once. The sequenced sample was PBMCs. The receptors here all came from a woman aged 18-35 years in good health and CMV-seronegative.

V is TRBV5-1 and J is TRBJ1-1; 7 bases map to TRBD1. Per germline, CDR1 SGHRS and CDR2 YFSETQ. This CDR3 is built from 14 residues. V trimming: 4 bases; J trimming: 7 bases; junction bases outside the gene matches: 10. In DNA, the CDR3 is TGCGCCAGCAGCCTGTCCCCCCGGGACAGTGAAGCTTTCTTT. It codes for CASSLSPRDSEAFF.

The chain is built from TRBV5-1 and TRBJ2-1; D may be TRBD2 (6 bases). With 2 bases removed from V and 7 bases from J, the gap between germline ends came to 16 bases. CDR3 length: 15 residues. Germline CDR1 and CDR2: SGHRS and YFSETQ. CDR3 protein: CASSFLGERENEQFF. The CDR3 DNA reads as TGCGCCAGCAGCTTTCTTGGCGAACGGGAGAATGAGCAGTTCTTC.

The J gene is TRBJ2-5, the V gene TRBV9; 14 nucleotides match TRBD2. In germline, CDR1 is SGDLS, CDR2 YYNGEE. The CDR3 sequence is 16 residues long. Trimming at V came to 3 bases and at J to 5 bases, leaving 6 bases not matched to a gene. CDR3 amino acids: CASSEGTSGSGETQYF. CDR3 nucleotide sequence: TGTGCCAGCAGCGAGGGGACTAGCGGGAGTGGGGAGACCCAGTACTTC.

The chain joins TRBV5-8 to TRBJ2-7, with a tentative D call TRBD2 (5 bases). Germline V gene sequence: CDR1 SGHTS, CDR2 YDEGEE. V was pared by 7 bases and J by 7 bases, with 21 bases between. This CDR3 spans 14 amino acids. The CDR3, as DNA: TGTGCCAGCGGATTGCTAGCCTTAGGTTGGGAGCAGTACTTC. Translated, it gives CASGLLALGWEQYF.

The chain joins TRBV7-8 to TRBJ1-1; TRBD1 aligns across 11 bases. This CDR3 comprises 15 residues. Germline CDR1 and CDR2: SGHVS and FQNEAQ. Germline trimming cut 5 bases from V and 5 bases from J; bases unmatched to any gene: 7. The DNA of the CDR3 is TGTGCCAGCAGCCCGGGACAGGGGGTAGAAACTGAAGCTTTCTTT. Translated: CASSPGQGVETEAFF.

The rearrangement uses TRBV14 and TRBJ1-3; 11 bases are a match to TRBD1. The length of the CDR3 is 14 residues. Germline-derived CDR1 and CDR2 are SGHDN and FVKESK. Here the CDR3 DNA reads TGTGGGACAGGGGGCGTCGGAATGGAAAACACCATATATTTT. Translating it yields CGTGGVGMENTIYF.

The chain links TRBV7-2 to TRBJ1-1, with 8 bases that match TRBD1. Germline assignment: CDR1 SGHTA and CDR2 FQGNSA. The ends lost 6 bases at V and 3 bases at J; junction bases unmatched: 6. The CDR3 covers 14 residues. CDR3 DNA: TGTGCCAGCAGTTCCAGGACAGGGTACACTGAAGCTTTCTTT. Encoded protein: CASSSRTGYTEAFF.

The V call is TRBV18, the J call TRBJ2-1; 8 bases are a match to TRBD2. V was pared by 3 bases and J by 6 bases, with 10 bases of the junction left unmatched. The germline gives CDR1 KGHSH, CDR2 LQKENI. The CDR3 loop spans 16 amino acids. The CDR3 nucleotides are TGTGCCAGCTCACCCGCGGGGAGCGGGAGAGGCAATGAGCAGTTCTTC. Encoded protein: CASSPAGSGRGNEQFF.

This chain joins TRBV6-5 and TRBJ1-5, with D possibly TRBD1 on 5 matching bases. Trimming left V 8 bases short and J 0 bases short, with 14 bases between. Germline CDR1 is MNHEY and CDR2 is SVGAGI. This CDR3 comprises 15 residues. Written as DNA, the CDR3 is TGTGCCAGCTCCAGACAGCCAGATAGCAATCAGCCCCAGCATTTT. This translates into CASSRQPDSNQPQHF.